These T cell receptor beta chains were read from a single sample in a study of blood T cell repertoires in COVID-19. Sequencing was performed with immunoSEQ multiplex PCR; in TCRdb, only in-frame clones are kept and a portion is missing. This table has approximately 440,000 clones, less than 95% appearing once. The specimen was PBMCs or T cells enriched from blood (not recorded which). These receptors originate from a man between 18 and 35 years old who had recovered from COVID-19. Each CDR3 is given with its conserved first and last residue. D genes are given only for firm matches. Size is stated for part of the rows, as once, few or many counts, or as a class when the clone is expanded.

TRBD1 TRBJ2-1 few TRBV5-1 CASSLGTGSYNEQFF TGCGCCAGCAGCTTAGGGACAGGGTCCTACAATGAGCAGTTCTTC
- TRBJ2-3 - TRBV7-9 CASSLGAAPTDTQYF TGTGCCAGCAGCTTAGGGGCCGCCCCCACAGATACGCAGTATTTT
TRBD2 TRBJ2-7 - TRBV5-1 CASSLFKRESSYEQYF TGCGCCAGCAGCTTATTCAAGCGGGAGAGCTCCTACGAGCAGTACTTC
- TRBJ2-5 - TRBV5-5 CASSWGPDGETQYF TGTGCCAGCAGCTGGGGCCCGGACGGAGAGACCCAGTACTTC
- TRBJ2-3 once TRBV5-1 CASSSDTDTQYF TGCGCCAGCAGCTCAGACACAGATACGCAGTATTTT
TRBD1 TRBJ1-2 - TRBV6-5 CASSRTGGPDGYTF TGTGCCAGCAGCCGAACAGGGGGCCCTGATGGCTACACCTTC
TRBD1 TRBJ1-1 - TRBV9 CASSVGQGSNTEAFF TGTGCCAGCAGCGTAGGACAGGGAAGTAACACTGAAGCTTTCTTT
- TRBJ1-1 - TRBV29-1 CSVALSQGTEAFF TGCAGCGTTGCCCTTTCCCAGGGCACTGAAGCTTTCTTT
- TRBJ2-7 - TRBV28 CAISSGGYSYEQYF TGTGCCATCTCATCAGGGGGGTACTCCTACGAGCAGTACTTC
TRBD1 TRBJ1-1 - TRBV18 CASSPYGAGTEDQAFF TGTGCCAGCTCGCCCTATGGAGCCGGGACAGAGGATCAAGCTTTCTTT
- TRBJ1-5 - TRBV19 CASSVTDYSNQPQHF TGTGCCAGTAGTGTCACAGATTATAGCAATCAGCCCCAGCATTTT
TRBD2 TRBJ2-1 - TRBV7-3 CASSLTSGTYNEQFF TGTGCCAGCAGCCTGACTAGCGGGACCTACAATGAGCAGTTCTTC
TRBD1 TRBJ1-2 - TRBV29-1 CSALTGDDGYTF TGCAGCGCGCTTACAGGGGATGACGGCTACACCTTC
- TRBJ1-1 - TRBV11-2 CASSLAEGTEAFF TGTGCCAGCAGCCTGGCGGAGGGGACTGAAGCTTTCTTT
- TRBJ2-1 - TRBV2 CASSGSGGEQFF TGTGCCAGCAGTGGGTCGGGGGGCGAGCAGTTCTTC
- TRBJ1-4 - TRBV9 CASSPTLRRGEKLFF TGTGCCAGCAGCCCCACCCTCCGCAGGGGTGAAAAACTGTTTTTT
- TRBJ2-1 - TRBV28 CASNEAGQYNEQFF TGTGCCAGCAATGAGGCGGGTCAATACAATGAGCAGTTCTTC
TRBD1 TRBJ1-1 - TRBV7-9 CASSLGQQNTEAFF TGTGCCAGCAGCTTGGGACAGCAAAACACTGAAGCTTTCTTT
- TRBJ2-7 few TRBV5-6 CASSPQVGSYEQYF TGTGCCAGCAGCCCTCAGGTCGGCTCCTACGAGCAGTACTTC
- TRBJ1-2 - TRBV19 CASSIDPTRDTGRDYGYTF TGTGCCAGTAGTATAGATCCGACCCGGGACACCGGGAGGGACTATGGCTACACCTTC
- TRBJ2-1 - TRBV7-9 CASSYMGVYNEQFF TGTGCCAGCAGTTATATGGGCGTTTATAATGAGCAGTTCTTC
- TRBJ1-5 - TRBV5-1 CASSPGVNQPQHF TGCGCCAGCAGCCCCGGAGTGAATCAGCCCCAGCATTTT
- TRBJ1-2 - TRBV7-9 CASSLGQSYGYTF TGTGCCAGCAGCCTAGGACAGTCCTATGGCTACACCTTC
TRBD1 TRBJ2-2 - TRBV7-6 CASSTRQGPFANTGELFF TGTGCCAGCAGCACCCGACAGGGCCCGTTCGCGAACACCGGGGAGCTGTTTTTT
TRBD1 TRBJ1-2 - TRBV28 CASSPQGAKAYGYTF TGTGCCAGCAGTCCCCAGGGGGCGAAGGCCTATGGCTACACCTTC
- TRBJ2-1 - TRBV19 CASSIYANEQFF TGTGCCAGTAGTATCTACGCTAATGAGCAGTTCTTC